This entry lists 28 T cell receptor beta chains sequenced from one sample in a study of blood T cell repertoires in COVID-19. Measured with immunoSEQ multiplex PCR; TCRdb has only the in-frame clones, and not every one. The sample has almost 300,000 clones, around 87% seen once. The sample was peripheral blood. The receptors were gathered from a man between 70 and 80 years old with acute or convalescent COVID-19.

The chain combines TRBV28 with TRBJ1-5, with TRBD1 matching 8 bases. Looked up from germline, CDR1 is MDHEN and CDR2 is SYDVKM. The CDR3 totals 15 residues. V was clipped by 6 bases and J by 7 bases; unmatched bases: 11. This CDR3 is CASSPLDRDVQPQHF. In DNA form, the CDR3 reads TGTGCCAGCAGCCCCTTGGACAGGGACGTCCAGCCCCAGCATTTT.

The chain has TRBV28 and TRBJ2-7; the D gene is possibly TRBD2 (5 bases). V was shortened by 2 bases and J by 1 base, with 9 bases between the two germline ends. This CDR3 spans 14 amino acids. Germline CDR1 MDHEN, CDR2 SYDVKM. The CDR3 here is CASSLPGKSYEQYF. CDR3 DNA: TGTGCCAGCAGTTTACCCGGGAAGTCCTACGAGCAGTACTTC.

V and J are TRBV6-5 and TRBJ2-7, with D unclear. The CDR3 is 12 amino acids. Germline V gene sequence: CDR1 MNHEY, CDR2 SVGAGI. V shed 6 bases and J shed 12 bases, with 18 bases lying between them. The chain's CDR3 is CASRSADTGMYF. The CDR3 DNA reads TGTGCCAGCAGGTCCGCAGACACTGGAATGTACTTC.

CDR3 amino acids: CASSYSRGSYGYTF. CDR3 nucleotide sequence: TGTGCCAGCAGTTACTCAAGGGGGTCCTATGGCTACACCTTC. The gene calls are TRBV6-2 or TRBV6-3 and TRBJ1-2; possible D gene TRBD1, 6 bases. There are 14 residues in the CDR3. The germline gives CDR1 MNHEY, CDR2 SVGEGT. V lost 0 bases, J lost 4 bases, and 9 bases lay in between.

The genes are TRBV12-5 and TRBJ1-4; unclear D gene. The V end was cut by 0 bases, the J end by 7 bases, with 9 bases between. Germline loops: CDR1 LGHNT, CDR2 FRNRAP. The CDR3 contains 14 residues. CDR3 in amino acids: CASGLVEYGEKLFF. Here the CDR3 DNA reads TGTGCTAGTGGTTTGGTGGAGTATGGTGAAAAACTGTTTTTT.

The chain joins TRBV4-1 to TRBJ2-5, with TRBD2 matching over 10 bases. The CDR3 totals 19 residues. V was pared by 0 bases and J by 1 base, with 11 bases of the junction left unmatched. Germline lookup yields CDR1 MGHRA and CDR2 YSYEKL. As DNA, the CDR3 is TGCGCCAGCAGCCAAGACCGGGCTAGCGGGGGCCCGATCCAAGAGACCCAGTACTTC. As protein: CASSQDRASGGPIQETQYF.

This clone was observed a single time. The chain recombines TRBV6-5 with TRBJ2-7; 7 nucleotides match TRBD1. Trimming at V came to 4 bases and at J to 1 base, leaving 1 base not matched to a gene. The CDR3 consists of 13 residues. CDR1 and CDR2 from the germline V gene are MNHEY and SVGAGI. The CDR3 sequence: CASSSDRSYEQYF. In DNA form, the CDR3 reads TGTGCCAGCAGTTCGGACAGGTCCTACGAGCAGTACTTC.

Here the CDR3 reads CASSFTSGNYNEQFF. CDR3 DNA: TGTGCCAGCAGCTTCACTAGCGGGAACTACAATGAGCAGTTCTTC. The rearrangement links TRBV11-3 to TRBJ2-1, with TRBD2 matching over 10 bases. J gave up 3 bases and V 3 bases, and 2 bases lay outside the gene matches. This CDR3 spans 15 amino acids. The germline CDR1 and CDR2 sequences are SGHNT and YENEEA.

CDR3 amino acids: CASSLRQLPNYGYTF. CDR3 coding DNA: TGTGCCAGTAGTTTACGACAGTTACCTAACTATGGCTACACCTTC. The chain combines TRBV19 with TRBJ1-2; D may be TRBD1 (5 bases). The CDR3 runs 15 residues. Looked up from germline, CDR1 is LNHDA and CDR2 is SQIVND (reference sequence). Trimming took 5 bases from V and 0 from J, leaving 13 bases between them.

The CDR3 is CASSRENNSPLHF. The CDR3 bases are TGTGCCAGCAGCCGGGAGAACAATTCACCCCTCCACTTT. The chain carries TRBV7-9 and TRBJ1-6, with no clear D. The CDR3 contains 13 residues. CDR1 and CDR2 (germline): SEHNR, FQNEAQ (reference sequence). With 5 bases removed from V and 7 bases from J, the gap between germline ends came to 9 bases. The full variable domain, completed using reference TRBV7-9 and TRBJ1-6, is DTGVSQNPRHKITKRGQNVTFRCDPISEHNRLYWYRQTLGQGPEFLTYFQNEAQLEKSRLLSDRFSAERPKGSFSTLEIQRTEQGDSAMYLCASSRENNSPLHFGNGTRLTVT.

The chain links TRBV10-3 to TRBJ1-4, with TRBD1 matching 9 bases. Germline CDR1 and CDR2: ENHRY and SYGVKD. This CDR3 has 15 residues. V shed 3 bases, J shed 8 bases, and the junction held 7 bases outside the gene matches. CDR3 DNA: TGTGCCATCAGTGAACCGACAGGGGGTGGGGAAAAACTGTTTTTT. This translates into CAISEPTGGGEKLFF.

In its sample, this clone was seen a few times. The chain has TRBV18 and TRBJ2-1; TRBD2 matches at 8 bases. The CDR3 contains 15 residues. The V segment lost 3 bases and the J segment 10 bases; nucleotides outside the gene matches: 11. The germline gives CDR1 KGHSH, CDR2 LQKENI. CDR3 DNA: TGTGCCAGCTCACCGACGAGCGGGGGAGACGGGGAGCAGTTCTTC. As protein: CASSPTSGGDGEQFF.

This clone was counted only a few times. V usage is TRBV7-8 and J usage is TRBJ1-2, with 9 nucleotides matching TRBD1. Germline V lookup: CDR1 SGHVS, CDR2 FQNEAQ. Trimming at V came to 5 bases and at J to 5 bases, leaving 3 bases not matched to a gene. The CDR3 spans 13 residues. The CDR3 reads CASSAGTGYGYTF. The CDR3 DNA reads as TGTGCCAGCAGCGCCGGGACAGGGTATGGCTACACCTTC.

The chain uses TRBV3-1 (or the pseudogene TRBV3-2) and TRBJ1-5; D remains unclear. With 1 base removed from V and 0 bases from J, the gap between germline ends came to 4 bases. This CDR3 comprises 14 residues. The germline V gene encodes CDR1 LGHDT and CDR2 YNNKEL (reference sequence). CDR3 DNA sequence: TGTGCCAGCAGCCAAGTCGTTAGCAATCAGCCCCAGCATTTT. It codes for CASSQVVSNQPQHF.

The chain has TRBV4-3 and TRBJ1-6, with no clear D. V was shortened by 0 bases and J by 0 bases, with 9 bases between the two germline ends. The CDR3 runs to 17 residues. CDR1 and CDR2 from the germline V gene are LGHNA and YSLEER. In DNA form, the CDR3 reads TGCGCCAGCAGCCAAGATCAGTACAGCTCCTATAATTCACCCCTCCACTTT. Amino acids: CASSQDQYSSYNSPLHF.

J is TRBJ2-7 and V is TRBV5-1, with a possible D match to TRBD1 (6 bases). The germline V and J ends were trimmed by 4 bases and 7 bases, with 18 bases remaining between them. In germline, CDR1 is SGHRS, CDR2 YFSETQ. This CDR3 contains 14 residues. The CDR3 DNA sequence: TGCGCCAGCAGCCCCGGGACACACCTTGGAGAGCAGTACTTC. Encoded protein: CASSPGTHLGEQYF. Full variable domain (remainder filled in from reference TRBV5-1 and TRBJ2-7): KAGVTQTPRYLIKTRGQQVTLSCSPISGHRSVSWYQQTPGQGLQFLFEYFSETQRNKGNFPGRFSGRQFSNSRSEMNVSTLELGDSALYLCASSPGTHLGEQYFGPGTRLTVT.

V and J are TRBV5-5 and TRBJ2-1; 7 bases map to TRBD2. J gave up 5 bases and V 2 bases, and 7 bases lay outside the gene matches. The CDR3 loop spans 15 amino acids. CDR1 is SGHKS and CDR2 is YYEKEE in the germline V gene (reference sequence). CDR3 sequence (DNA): TGTGCCAGCAGCTTACGTGGGAGGGTTAACAATGAGCAGTTCTTC. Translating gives CASSLRGRVNNEQFF.

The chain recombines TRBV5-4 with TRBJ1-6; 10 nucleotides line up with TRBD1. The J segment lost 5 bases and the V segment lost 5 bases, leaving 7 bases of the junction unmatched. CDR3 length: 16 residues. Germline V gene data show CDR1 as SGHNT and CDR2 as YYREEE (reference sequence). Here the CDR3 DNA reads TGTGCCAGCAGGACCGGGACAGGGGTCAATAATTCACCCCTCCACTTT. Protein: CASRTGTGVNNSPLHF.

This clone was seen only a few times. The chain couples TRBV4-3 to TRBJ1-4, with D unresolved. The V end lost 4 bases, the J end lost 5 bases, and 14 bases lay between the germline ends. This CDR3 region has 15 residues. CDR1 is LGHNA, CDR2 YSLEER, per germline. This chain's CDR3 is CASSLGGRENEKLFF. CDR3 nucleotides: TGCGCCAGCAGCCTTGGAGGACGGGAAAATGAAAAACTGTTTTTT.

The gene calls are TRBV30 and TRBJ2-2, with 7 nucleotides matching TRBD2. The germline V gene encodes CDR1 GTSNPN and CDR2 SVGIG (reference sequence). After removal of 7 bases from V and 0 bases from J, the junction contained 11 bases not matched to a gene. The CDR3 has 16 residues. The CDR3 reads CASHPASGSNTGELFF. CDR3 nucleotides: TGTGCCTCCCACCCGGCTAGCGGTTCGAACACCGGGGAGCTGTTTTTT. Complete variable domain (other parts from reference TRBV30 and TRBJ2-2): SQTIHQWPATLVQPVGSPLSLECTVEGTSNPNLYWYRQAAGRGLQLLFYSVGIGQISSEVPQNLSASRPQDRQFILSSKKLLLSDSGFYLCASHPASGSNTGELFFGEGSRLTVL.

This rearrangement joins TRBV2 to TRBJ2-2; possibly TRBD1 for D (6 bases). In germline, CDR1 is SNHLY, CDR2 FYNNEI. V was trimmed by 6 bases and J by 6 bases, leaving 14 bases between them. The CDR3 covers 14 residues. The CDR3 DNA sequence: TGTGCCAGCAGACCAATAGGGGGATCCGGGGAGCTGTTTTTT. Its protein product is CASRPIGGSGELFF.

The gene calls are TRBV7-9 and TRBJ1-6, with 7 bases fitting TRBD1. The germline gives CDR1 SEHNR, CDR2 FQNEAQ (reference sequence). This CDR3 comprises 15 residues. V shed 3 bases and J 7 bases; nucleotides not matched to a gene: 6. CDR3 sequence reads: CASSFRGQTNSPLHF. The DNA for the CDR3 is TGTGCCAGCAGCTTTAGGGGACAGACCAATTCACCCCTCCACTTT.

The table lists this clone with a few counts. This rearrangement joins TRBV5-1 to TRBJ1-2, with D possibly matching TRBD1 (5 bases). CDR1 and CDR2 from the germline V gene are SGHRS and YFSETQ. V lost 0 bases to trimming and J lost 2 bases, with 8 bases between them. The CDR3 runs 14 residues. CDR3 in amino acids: CASSLVQGNYGYTF. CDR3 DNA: TGCGCCAGCAGCTTGGTGCAGGGAAACTATGGCTACACCTTC.

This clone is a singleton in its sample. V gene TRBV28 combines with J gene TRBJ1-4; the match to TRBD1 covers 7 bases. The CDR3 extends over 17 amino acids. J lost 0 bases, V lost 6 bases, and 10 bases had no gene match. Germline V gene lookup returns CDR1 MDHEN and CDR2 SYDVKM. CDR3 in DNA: TGTGCCAGCAGAGTAGGCGGGACAGACCCAACTAATGAAAAACTGTTTTTT. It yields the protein CASRVGGTDPTNEKLFF. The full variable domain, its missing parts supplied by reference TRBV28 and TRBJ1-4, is DVKVTQSSRYLVKRTGEKVFLECVQDMDHENMFWYRQDPGLGLRLIYFSYDVKMKEKGDIPEGYSVSREKKERFSLILESASTNQTSMYLCASRVGGTDPTNEKLFFGSGTQLSVL.

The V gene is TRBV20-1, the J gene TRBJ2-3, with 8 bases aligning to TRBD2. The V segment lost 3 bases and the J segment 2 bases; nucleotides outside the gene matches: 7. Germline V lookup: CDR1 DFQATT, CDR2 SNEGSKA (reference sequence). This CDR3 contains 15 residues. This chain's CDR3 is CSASPGGGFTDTQYF. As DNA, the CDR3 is TGCAGTGCTAGTCCTGGCGGGGGGTTCACAGATACGCAGTATTTT.

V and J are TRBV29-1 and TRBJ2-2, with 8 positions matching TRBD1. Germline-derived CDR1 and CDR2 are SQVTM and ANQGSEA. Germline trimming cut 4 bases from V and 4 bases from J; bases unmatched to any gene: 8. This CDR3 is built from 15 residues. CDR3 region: CSVVGTGGTTGELFF. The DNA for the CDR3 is TGCAGCGTTGTTGGAACAGGGGGAACCACCGGGGAGCTGTTTTTT.

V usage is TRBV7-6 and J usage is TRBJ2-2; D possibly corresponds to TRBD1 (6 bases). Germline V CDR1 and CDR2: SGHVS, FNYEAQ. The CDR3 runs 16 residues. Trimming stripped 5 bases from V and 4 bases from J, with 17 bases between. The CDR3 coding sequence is TGTGCCAGCAGCCTGGGTGGGGGCGCCGCCACCGGGGAGCTGTTTTTT. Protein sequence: CASSLGGGAATGELFF.

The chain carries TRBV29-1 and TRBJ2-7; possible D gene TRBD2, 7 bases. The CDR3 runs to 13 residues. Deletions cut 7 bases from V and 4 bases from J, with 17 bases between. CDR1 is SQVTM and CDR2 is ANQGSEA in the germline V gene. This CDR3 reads CSAVGGATYEQYF. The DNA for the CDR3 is TGCAGCGCCGTGGGGGGGGCGACATACGAGCAGTACTTC.